Listed below are T cell receptor beta chains from one sample, sequenced in a study of T cell responses to AZD1222 COVID-19 vaccine. TCRdb's table, derived via immunoSEQ multiplex PCR, lists solely in-frame clones and lacks some. The sample contains 90,000 to 120,000 clones, over 90% of which appear only once. The sample here was peripheral blood, taken on day 0 of AZD1222 vaccination. These receptors were obtained from an adult in good health. Each CDR3 is given without its conserved first and last residue.

TRBV5-6	TRBJ2-1	ASSWGESGSLGF
TRBV5-4	TRBJ1-1	ASSRDSMNTEAF
TRBV12-3/TRBV12-4	TRBJ1-2	ASSFVRESGYT
TRBV27	TRBJ1-6	ASSARTGGPYNSPLH
TRBV18	TRBJ2-4	ASSPRLNIQY
TRBV28	TRBJ1-2	ASSPYLLWDYGYT
TRBV5-1	TRBJ2-7	ASSSFSSYEQY
TRBV7-9	TRBJ1-5	ASSLGSQPQH
TRBV6-2/TRBV6-3	TRBJ1-2	ASSRRTNAGYRGYT
TRBV6-2/TRBV6-3	TRBJ2-3	ASSILAGNTDTQY
TRBV7-9	TRBJ1-5	ASSLVGGPSNQPQH
TRBV28	TRBJ1-4	ASMLVGQSNEKLF
TRBV6-1	TRBJ2-7	ASSEDLAGAYEQY
TRBV12-5	TRBJ1-1	ASGLGDRGNTEAF
TRBV5-4	TRBJ2-5	ASSLAGDQETQY
TRBV7-9	TRBJ2-2	ASSLGTSGATGELF
TRBV30	TRBJ1-5	AWNAGHGQPQH
TRBV2	TRBJ2-1	ASRRQEASAYNEQF
TRBV5-1	TRBJ1-1	ASSLTAGDTEAF
TRBV28	TRBJ1-2	ASSRGRGGIYGYT
TRBV4-1	TRBJ2-7	ASSQGPDLSYEQY
TRBV28	TRBJ2-7	ASSTRIYEQY
TRBV3-1/TRBV3-2	TRBJ1-2	ASSQGREYGYT
TRBV10-3	TRBJ2-3	AIRGTSGSTDTQY
TRBV15	TRBJ2-3	ATSREQGATDTQY
TRBV15	TRBJ1-2	ATSREKRNYGYT
TRBV19	TRBJ1-5	ASSMSDSNQPQH
TRBV5-1	TRBJ2-2	ASSWVENGELF
TRBV5-8	TRBJ2-2	ASSSQLNTGELF
TRBV7-2	TRBJ2-5	ASSLGDYGQETQY
TRBV29-1	TRBJ2-3	SVERAVGTDTQY
TRBV18	TRBJ2-7	ASSIGRVYEQY
TRBV30	TRBJ1-2	ARAGPGGYT
TRBV20-1	TRBJ2-5	SASKGLMQETQY
TRBV6-1	TRBJ2-7	ASRLAGYEQY
TRBV6-1	TRBJ2-1	ASSEFLAGAYNEQF
TRBV6-1	TRBJ1-4	ASSERTGTNEKLF
TRBV18	TRBJ2-5	ASSPPGRQETQY
TRBV27	TRBJ1-5	ASSPPPGLAAPQH
TRBV24-1	TRBJ2-5	ATSDTTGQETQY
TRBV29-1	TRBJ2-7	STYNQGYEQY
TRBV19	TRBJ2-3	ASSTDRQDTQY
TRBV7-9	TRBJ1-2	ASSLEEFGGYT
TRBV19	TRBJ1-5	ASSIRRGQPQH
TRBV5-4	TRBJ1-2	ASSLAGSHYGYT